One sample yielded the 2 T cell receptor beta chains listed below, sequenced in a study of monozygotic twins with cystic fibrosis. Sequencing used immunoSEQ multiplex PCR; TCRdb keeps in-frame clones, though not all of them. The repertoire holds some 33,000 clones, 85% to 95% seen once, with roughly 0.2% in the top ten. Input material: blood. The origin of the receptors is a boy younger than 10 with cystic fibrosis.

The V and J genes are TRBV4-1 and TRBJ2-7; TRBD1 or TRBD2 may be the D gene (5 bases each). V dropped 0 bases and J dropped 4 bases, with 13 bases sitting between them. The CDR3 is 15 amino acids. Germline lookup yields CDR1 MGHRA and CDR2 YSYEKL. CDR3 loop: CASSQDWGRVYEQYF. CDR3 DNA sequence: TGCGCCAGCAGCCAAGATTGGGGACGGGTATACGAGCAGTACTTC.

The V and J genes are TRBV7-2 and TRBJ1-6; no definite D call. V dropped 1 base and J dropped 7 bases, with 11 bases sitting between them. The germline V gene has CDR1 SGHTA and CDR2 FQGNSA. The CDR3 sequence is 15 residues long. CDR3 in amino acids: CASSLDAVPNSPLHF. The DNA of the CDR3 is TGTGCCAGCAGCTTAGATGCAGTCCCCAATTCACCCCTCCACTTT.